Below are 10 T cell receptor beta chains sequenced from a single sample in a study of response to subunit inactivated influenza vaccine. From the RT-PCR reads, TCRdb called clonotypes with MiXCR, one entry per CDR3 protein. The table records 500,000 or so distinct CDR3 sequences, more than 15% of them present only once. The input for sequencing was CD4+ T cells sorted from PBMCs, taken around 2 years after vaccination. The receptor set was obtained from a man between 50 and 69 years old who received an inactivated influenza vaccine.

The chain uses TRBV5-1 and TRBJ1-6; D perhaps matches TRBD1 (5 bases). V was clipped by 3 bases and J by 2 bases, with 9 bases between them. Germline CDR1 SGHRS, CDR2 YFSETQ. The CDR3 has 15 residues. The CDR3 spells CASSSGVPYNSPLHF. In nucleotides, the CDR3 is TGCGCCAGCAGCTCGGGGGTGCCCTATAATTCACCCCTCCACTTT.

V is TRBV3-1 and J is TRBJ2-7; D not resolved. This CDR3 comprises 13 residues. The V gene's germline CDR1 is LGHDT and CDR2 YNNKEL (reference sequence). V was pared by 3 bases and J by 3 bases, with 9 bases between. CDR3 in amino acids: CASSHGQYYEQYF. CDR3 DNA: TGTGCCAGCAGCCACGGGCAGTACTACGAGCAGTACTTC.

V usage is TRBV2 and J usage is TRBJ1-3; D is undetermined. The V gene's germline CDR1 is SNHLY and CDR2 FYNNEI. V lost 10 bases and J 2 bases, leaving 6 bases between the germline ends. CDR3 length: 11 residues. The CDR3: CATGPGNTIYF. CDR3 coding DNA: TGTGCCACCGGACCTGGAAACACCATATATTTT.

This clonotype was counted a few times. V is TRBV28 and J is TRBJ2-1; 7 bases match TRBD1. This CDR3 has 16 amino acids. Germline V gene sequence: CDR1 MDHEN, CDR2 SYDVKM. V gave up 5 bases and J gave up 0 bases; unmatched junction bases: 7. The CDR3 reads CASSVGQTTSYNEQFF. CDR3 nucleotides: TGTGCCAGCAGTGTGGGACAGACCACCTCCTACAATGAGCAGTTCTTC.

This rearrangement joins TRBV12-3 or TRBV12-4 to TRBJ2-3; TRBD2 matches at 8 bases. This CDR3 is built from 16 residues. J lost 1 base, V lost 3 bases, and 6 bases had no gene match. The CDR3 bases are TGTGCCAGCAGTTTGTGGCTAGCGGGCGGCACAGATACGCAGTATTTT. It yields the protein CASSLWLAGGTDTQYF.

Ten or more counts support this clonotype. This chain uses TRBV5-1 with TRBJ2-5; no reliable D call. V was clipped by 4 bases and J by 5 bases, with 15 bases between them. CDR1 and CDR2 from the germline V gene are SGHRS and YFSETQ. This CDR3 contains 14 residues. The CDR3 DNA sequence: TGCGCCAGCAGCCCGGAACCTCAAGCGGAGACCCAGTACTTC. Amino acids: CASSPEPQAETQYF.

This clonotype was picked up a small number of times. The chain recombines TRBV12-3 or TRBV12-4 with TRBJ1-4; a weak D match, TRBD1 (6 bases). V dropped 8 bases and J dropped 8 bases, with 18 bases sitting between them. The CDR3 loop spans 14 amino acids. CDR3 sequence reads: CASGSRGHPEKLFF. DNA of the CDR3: TGTGCCAGCGGGAGCCGGGGACACCCAGAAAAACTGTTTTTT.

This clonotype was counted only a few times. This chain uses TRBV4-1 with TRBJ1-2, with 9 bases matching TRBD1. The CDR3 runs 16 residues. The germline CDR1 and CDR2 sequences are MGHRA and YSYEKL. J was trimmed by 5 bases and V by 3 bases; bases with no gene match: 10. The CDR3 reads CASSHPPGQGSYGYTF. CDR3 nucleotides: TGCGCCAGCAGCCACCCACCAGGACAGGGGAGTTATGGCTACACCTTC.

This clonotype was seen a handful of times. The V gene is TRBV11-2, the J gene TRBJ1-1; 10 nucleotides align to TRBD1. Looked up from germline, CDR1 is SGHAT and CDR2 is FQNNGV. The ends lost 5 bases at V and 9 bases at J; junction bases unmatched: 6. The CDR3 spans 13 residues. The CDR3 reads CASSLPGQGQAFF. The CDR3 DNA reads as TGTGCCAGCAGCCTTCCGGGACAGGGGCAAGCTTTCTTT.

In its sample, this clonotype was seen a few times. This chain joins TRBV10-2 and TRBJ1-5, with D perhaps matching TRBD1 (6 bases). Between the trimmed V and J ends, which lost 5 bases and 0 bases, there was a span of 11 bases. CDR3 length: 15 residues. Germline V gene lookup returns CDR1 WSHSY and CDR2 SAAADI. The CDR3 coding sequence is TGCGCCAGCAGTACAGGGAGGTTTAGCAATCAGCCCCAGCATTTT. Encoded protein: CASSTGRFSNQPQHF.